The rows below give T cell receptor beta chains drawn from one sample of a study of blood T cell repertoires in COVID-19. Generated by immunoSEQ multiplex PCR, the TCRdb table keeps only in-frame clones and is missing some. The top ten clones hold 8.6% of a sample with around 190,000 clones, approximately 80% of them seen once. Source material: peripheral blood. The receptors come from a woman between 50 and 59 years old with active or convalescent COVID-19. The CDR3 runs from the conserved cysteine through the conserved F or W. The D gene is left open where the match is weak. For some rows the clone size is stated as once, few or many, or as a class when expanded; others skip it.

j_gene: TRBJ2-7
v_gene: TRBV7-9
abundance: .
d_gene: TRBD1
CDR3aa: CASSFSGQGYEQYF
CDR3nt: TGTGCCAGCAGCTTCTCGGGACAGGGCTACGAGCAGTACTTC

j_gene: TRBJ2-1
v_gene: TRBV4-2
abundance: .
d_gene: TRBD2
CDR3aa: CASSQDRLADNEQFF
CDR3nt: TGTGCCAGCAGCCAAGATAGACTAGCGGACAATGAGCAGTTCTTC

j_gene: TRBJ2-1
v_gene: TRBV10-3
abundance: once
d_gene: TRBD2
CDR3aa: CAISASGLAGVNEQFF
CDR3nt: TGTGCCATCAGTGCCTCGGGACTAGCGGGAGTCAATGAGCAGTTCTTC

j_gene: TRBJ2-3
v_gene: TRBV19
abundance: .
d_gene: TRBD2
CDR3aa: CASSIASGGLRDTQYF
CDR3nt: TGTGCCAGTAGTATCGCTAGCGGGGGCCTACGGGATACGCAGTATTTT

j_gene: TRBJ1-3
v_gene: TRBV27
abundance: .
d_gene: TRBD1
CDR3aa: CASSLYPGGISGNTIYF
CDR3nt: TGTGCCAGCAGTTTATATCCAGGGGGTATATCTGGAAACACCATATATTTT

j_gene: TRBJ2-1
v_gene: TRBV6-6
abundance: once
d_gene: .
CDR3aa: CASSSGTAINEQFF
CDR3nt: TGTGCCAGCAGTTCCGGGACTGCCATAAATGAGCAGTTCTTC

j_gene: TRBJ2-3
v_gene: TRBV5-4
abundance: .
d_gene: .
CDR3aa: CASSPGRGVATDTQYF
CDR3nt: TGTGCCAGCAGCCCCGGGAGAGGAGTGGCAACAGATACGCAGTATTTT

j_gene: TRBJ2-7
v_gene: TRBV28
abundance: .
d_gene: TRBD2
CDR3aa: CASSLFGGSTSYEQYF
CDR3nt: TGTGCCAGCAGTTTATTCGGGGGGTCTACCTCCTACGAGCAGTACTTC

j_gene: TRBJ1-1
v_gene: TRBV27
abundance: .
d_gene: TRBD1
CDR3aa: CATWDRMNTEAFF
CDR3nt: TGTGCCACCTGGGACAGGATGAACACTGAAGCTTTCTTT

j_gene: TRBJ2-5
v_gene: TRBV2
abundance: .
d_gene: TRBD1
CDR3aa: CASSVRTGDETQYF
CDR3nt: TGTGCCAGCAGTGTCCGGACAGGGGACGAGACCCAGTACTTC

j_gene: TRBJ2-7
v_gene: TRBV19
abundance: few
d_gene: .
CDR3aa: CATRRQALSYEQYF
CDR3nt: TGTGCCACAAGACGACAGGCATTGTCCTACGAGCAGTACTTC

j_gene: TRBJ1-5
v_gene: TRBV15
abundance: .
d_gene: TRBD1
CDR3aa: CATSITGTGHQPQHF
CDR3nt: TGTGCCACCAGCATTACCGGGACAGGGCATCAGCCCCAGCATTTT

j_gene: TRBJ1-3
v_gene: TRBV5-1
abundance: .
d_gene: TRBD1
CDR3aa: CASSLAGDRSSGNTIYF
CDR3nt: TGCGCCAGCAGCTTGGCAGGGGACAGGAGCTCTGGAAACACCATATATTTT

j_gene: TRBJ1-2
v_gene: TRBV7-3
abundance: once
d_gene: TRBD1
CDR3aa: CASSPGTGDHYGYTF
CDR3nt: TGTGCCAGCAGCCCTGGGACAGGGGACCACTATGGCTACACCTTC

j_gene: TRBJ1-1
v_gene: TRBV7-2
abundance: .
d_gene: .
CDR3aa: CASSLRFSNTEAFF
CDR3nt: TGTGCCAGCAGCCTCAGGTTCTCGAACACTGAAGCTTTCTTT

j_gene: TRBJ2-7
v_gene: TRBV7-2
abundance: .
d_gene: TRBD2
CDR3aa: CASSRGGSYEQYF
CDR3nt: TGTGCCAGCAGCCGCGGGGGATCCTACGAGCAGTACTTC

j_gene: TRBJ1-5
v_gene: TRBV2
abundance: few
d_gene: .
CDR3aa: CASSARRDSNQPQHF
CDR3nt: TGTGCCAGCAGTGCCCGCCGGGATAGCAATCAGCCCCAGCATTTT

j_gene: TRBJ2-1
v_gene: TRBV19
abundance: .
d_gene: .
CDR3aa: CASSIGINEQFF
CDR3nt: TGTGCCAGTAGTATCGGTATCAATGAGCAGTTCTTC

j_gene: TRBJ1-5
v_gene: TRBV30
abundance: .
d_gene: .
CDR3aa: CAWSGSRNQPQHF
CDR3nt: TGTGCCTGGAGTGGGAGCCGCAATCAGCCCCAGCATTTT

j_gene: TRBJ1-1
v_gene: TRBV7-2
abundance: .
d_gene: .
CDR3aa: CASSLALGVGMRGTEAFF
CDR3nt: TGTGCCAGCAGCTTAGCATTAGGGGTAGGGATGCGGGGCACTGAAGCTTTCTTT

j_gene: TRBJ2-1
v_gene: TRBV7-9
abundance: .
d_gene: .
CDR3aa: CASRADGGGSHNEQFF
CDR3nt: TGTGCCAGCAGGGCTGATGGGGGAGGCAGCCACAATGAGCAGTTCTTC

j_gene: TRBJ1-2
v_gene: TRBV5-1
abundance: .
d_gene: .
CDR3aa: CASSFALQGRDGYTF
CDR3nt: TGCGCCAGCAGCTTTGCGTTACAGGGACGAGATGGCTACACCTTC

j_gene: TRBJ1-2
v_gene: TRBV4-1
abundance: medium-sized
d_gene: .
CDR3aa: CASSQGSILYGYTF
CDR3nt: TGCGCCAGCAGCCAAGGAAGCATACTCTATGGCTACACCTTC

j_gene: TRBJ2-7
v_gene: TRBV7-4
abundance: .
d_gene: TRBD1
CDR3aa: CASSSSRDSGYEQYF
CDR3nt: TGTGCCAGCAGCTCATCCCGGGACAGTGGCTACGAGCAGTACTTC

j_gene: TRBJ1-1
v_gene: TRBV6-2/TRBV6-3
abundance: .
d_gene: TRBD1
CDR3aa: CASSYQGANTEAFF
CDR3nt: TGTGCCAGCAGTTACCAGGGGGCGAACACTGAAGCTTTCTTT

j_gene: TRBJ2-1
v_gene: TRBV30
abundance: once
d_gene: TRBD2
CDR3aa: CAWTRRGGHEQFF
CDR3nt: TGTGCCTGGACCAGGAGGGGAGGGCATGAGCAGTTCTTC

j_gene: TRBJ2-5
v_gene: TRBV30
abundance: .
d_gene: TRBD1
CDR3aa: CAWTPGQQETQYF
CDR3nt: TGTGCCTGGACTCCGGGACAGCAAGAGACCCAGTACTTC

j_gene: TRBJ1-2
v_gene: TRBV29-1
abundance: .
d_gene: .
CDR3aa: CSVEKGPGLNYGYTF
CDR3nt: TGCAGCGTTGAAAAGGGGCCAGGGCTGAACTATGGCTACACCTTC

j_gene: TRBJ1-2
v_gene: TRBV6-5
abundance: .
d_gene: .
CDR3aa: CASTFQTTNYGYTF
CDR3nt: TGTGCCAGCACCTTTCAGACTACTAACTATGGCTACACCTTC

j_gene: TRBJ2-3
v_gene: TRBV11-2
abundance: .
d_gene: TRBD2
CDR3aa: CASSLRSSGRARDTQYF
CDR3nt: TGTGCCAGCAGCTTAAGGTCCAGCGGGAGGGCCAGAGATACGCAGTATTTT

j_gene: TRBJ1-1
v_gene: TRBV4-3
abundance: once
d_gene: .
CDR3aa: CASSQSSAGTEAFF
CDR3nt: TGCGCCAGCAGCCAATCATCCGCAGGGACTGAAGCTTTCTTT

j_gene: TRBJ1-1
v_gene: TRBV7-9
abundance: .
d_gene: .
CDR3aa: CASRALAGGTEAFF
CDR3nt: TGTGCCAGCAGAGCACTCGCAGGCGGGACTGAAGCTTTCTTT

j_gene: TRBJ1-6
v_gene: TRBV18
abundance: .
d_gene: TRBD1
CDR3aa: CASSPTGSDSPLHF
CDR3nt: TGTGCCAGCTCACCGACAGGGTCGGATTCACCCCTCCACTTT

j_gene: TRBJ1-2
v_gene: TRBV2
abundance: few
d_gene: .
CDR3aa: CASSNRQTNYGYTF
CDR3nt: TGTGCCAGCAGTAACCGACAGACAAACTATGGCTACACCTTC

j_gene: TRBJ2-3
v_gene: TRBV4-3
abundance: once
d_gene: .
CDR3aa: CASSPGLATDTQYF
CDR3nt: TGCGCCAGCAGCCCCGGACTTGCCACAGATACGCAGTATTTT

j_gene: TRBJ1-1
v_gene: TRBV7-2
abundance: .
d_gene: .
CDR3aa: CASSSNVAVNTEAFF
CDR3nt: TGTGCCAGCAGCTCAAATGTAGCGGTGAACACTGAAGCTTTCTTT

j_gene: TRBJ1-1
v_gene: TRBV6-4
abundance: .
d_gene: .
CDR3aa: CASSHLTRVNTEAFF
CDR3nt: TGTGCCAGCAGTCACCTTACCCGGGTCAACACTGAAGCTTTCTTT

j_gene: TRBJ1-5
v_gene: TRBV27
abundance: few
d_gene: TRBD1
CDR3aa: CASSNRQGGVGQPQHF
CDR3nt: TGTGCCAGCAGTAACAGACAGGGGGGGGTGGGACAGCCCCAGCATTTT

j_gene: TRBJ1-4
v_gene: TRBV2
abundance: .
d_gene: .
CDR3aa: CASNIRTSEKLFF
CDR3nt: TGTGCCAGCAATATCAGGACATCTGAAAAACTGTTTTTT

j_gene: TRBJ2-3
v_gene: TRBV4-2
abundance: .
d_gene: .
CDR3aa: CASSRTPTDTQYF
CDR3nt: TGTGCCAGCAGCCGGACTCCCACAGATACGCAGTATTTT

j_gene: TRBJ1-3
v_gene: TRBV2
abundance: .
d_gene: .
CDR3aa: CASSEAADSPGNTIYF
CDR3nt: TGTGCCAGCAGTGAAGCGGCTGACAGCCCTGGGAACACCATATATTTT

j_gene: TRBJ2-3
v_gene: TRBV11-2
abundance: .
d_gene: TRBD2
CDR3aa: CASRPGLASDTQYF
CDR3nt: TGTGCCAGCAGACCAGGACTAGCGTCAGATACGCAGTATTTT

j_gene: TRBJ1-1
v_gene: TRBV6-4
abundance: many
d_gene: TRBD1
CDR3aa: CATSNEQGRAFF
CDR3nt: TGTGCCACCTCGAACGAACAGGGGAGGGCTTTCTTT

j_gene: TRBJ1-6
v_gene: TRBV7-2
abundance: .
d_gene: .
CDR3aa: CASSLGPGRMYNSPLHF
CDR3nt: TGTGCCAGCAGCTTAGGTCCAGGTAGAATGTATAATTCACCCCTCCACTTT

j_gene: TRBJ1-1
v_gene: TRBV2
abundance: .
d_gene: TRBD1
CDR3aa: CASSPQGGDTEAFF
CDR3nt: TGTGCCAGCAGCCCACAGGGGGGTGACACTGAAGCTTTCTTT

j_gene: TRBJ1-2
v_gene: TRBV29-1
abundance: .
d_gene: TRBD1
CDR3aa: CSVSGGNYGYTF
CDR3nt: TGCAGCGTTTCAGGGGGGAACTATGGCTACACCTTC

j_gene: TRBJ1-1
v_gene: TRBV12-3/TRBV12-4
abundance: .
d_gene: .
CDR3aa: CASSWNTEAFF
CDR3nt: TGTGCCAGCAGCTGGAACACTGAAGCTTTCTTT

j_gene: TRBJ2-3
v_gene: TRBV4-2
abundance: .
d_gene: TRBD2
CDR3aa: CASSRLAGGTADTQYF
CDR3nt: TGTGCCAGCAGCCGACTAGCGGGAGGTACCGCAGATACGCAGTATTTT

j_gene: TRBJ2-7
v_gene: TRBV7-2
abundance: .
d_gene: TRBD2
CDR3aa: CASSPYRLAGDHEQYF
CDR3nt: TGTGCCAGCAGCCCCTACCGGCTAGCGGGAGACCACGAGCAGTACTTC

j_gene: TRBJ2-2
v_gene: TRBV19
abundance: .
d_gene: .
CDR3aa: CASSPLSGLTGELFF
CDR3nt: TGTGCCAGTAGTCCGCTAAGCGGGCTCACCGGGGAGCTGTTTTTT

j_gene: TRBJ1-1
v_gene: TRBV18
abundance: .
d_gene: .
CDR3aa: CASSLGRGNTEAFF
CDR3nt: TGTGCCAGCTCCTTGGGCAGGGGGAACACTGAAGCTTTCTTT

j_gene: TRBJ1-2
v_gene: TRBV7-2
abundance: many
d_gene: .
CDR3aa: CASSLDNNYGYTF
CDR3nt: TGTGCCAGCAGCTTGGACAATAACTATGGCTACACCTTC

j_gene: TRBJ1-3
v_gene: TRBV28
abundance: .
d_gene: .
CDR3aa: CASRADSSGNTIYF
CDR3nt: TGTGCCAGCAGAGCGGACAGCTCTGGAAACACCATATATTTT

j_gene: TRBJ1-1
v_gene: TRBV5-1
abundance: .
d_gene: TRBD1
CDR3aa: CASSLRQGDTEAFF
CDR3nt: TGCGCCAGCAGCTTAAGACAGGGGGACACTGAAGCTTTCTTT